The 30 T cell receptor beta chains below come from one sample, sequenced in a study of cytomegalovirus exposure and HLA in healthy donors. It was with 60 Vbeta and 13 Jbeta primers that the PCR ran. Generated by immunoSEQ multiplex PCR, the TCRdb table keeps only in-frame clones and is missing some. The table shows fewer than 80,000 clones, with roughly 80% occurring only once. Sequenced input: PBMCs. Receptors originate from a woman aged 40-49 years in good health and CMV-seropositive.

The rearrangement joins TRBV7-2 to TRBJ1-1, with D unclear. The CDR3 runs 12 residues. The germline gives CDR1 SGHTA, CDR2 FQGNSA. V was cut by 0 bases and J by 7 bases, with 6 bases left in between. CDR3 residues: CASSLAEGEAFF. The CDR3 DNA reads TGTGCCAGCAGCTTAGCAGAGGGTGAAGCTTTCTTT.

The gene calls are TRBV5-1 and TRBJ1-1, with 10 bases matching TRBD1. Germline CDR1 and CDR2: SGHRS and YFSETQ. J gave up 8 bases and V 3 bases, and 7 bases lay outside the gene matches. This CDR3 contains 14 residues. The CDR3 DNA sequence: TGCGCCAGCAGCTCGGGGACAGGGGCCGGAGAAGCTTTCTTT. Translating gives CASSSGTGAGEAFF. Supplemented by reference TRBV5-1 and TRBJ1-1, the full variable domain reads KAGVTQTPRYLIKTRGQQVTLSCSPISGHRSVSWYQQTPGQGLQFLFEYFSETQRNKGNFPGRFSGRQFSNSRSEMNVSTLELGDSALYLCASSSGTGAGEAFFGQGTRLTVV.

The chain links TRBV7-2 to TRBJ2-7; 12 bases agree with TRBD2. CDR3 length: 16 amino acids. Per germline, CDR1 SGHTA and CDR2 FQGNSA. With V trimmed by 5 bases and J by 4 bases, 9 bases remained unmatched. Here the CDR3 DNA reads TGTGCCAGCAGCCCCGACGCTAGCGGGGGGGGATACGAGCAGTACTTC. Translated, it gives CASSPDASGGGYEQYF.

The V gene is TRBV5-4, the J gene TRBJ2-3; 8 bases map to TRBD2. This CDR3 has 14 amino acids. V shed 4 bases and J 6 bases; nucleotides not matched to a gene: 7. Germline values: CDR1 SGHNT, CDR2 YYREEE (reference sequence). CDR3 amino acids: CASSQRGGSDTQYF. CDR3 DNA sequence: TGTGCCAGCAGCCAACGGGGGGGTTCGGATACGCAGTATTTT.

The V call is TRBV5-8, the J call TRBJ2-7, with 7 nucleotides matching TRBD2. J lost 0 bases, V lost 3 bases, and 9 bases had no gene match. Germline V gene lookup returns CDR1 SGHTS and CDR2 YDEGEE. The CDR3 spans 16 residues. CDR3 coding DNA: TGTGCCAGCAGCTCCCGCCCCCAGCGGGGCTCCTACGAGCAGTACTTC. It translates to CASSSRPQRGSYEQYF.

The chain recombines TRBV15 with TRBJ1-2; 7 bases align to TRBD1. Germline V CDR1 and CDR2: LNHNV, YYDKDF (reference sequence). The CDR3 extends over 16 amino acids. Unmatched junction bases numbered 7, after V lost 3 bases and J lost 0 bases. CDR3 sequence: CATSRDTGQTNYGYTF. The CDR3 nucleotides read TGTGCCACCAGCAGGGATACGGGACAGACTAACTATGGCTACACCTTC.

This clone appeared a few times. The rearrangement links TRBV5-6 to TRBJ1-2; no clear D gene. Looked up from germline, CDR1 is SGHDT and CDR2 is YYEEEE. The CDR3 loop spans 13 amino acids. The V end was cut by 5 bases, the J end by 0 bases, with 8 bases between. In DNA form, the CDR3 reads TGTGCCAGCAGTTCAACTCCTAACTATGGCTACACCTTC. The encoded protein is CASSSTPNYGYTF.

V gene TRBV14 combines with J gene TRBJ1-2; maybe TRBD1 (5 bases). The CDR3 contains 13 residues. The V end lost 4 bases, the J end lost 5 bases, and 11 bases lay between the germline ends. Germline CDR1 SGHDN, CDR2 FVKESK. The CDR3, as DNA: TGTGCCAGCAGCCCGCAAAGGGGATATGGCTACACCTTC. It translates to CASSPQRGYGYTF.

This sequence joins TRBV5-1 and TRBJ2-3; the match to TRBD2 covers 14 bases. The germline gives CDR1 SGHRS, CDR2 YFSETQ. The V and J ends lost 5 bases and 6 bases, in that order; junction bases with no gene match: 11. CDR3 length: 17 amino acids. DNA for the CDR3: TGCGCCAGCAGTTCGGGACTAGCGGGGGCTCCATCGGATACGCAGTATTTT. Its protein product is CASSSGLAGAPSDTQYF.

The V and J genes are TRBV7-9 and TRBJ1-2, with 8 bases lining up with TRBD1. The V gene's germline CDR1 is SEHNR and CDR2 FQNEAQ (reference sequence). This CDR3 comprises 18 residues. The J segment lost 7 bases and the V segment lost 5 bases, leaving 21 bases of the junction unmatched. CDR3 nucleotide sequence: TGTGCCAGCAGCCATTCCGTAGTCAGACAGGGGCGAAATGTTGGCTACACCTTC. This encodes CASSHSVVRQGRNVGYTF. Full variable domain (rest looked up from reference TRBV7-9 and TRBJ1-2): DTGVSQNPRHKITKRGQNVTFRCDPISEHNRLYWYRQTLGQGPEFLTYFQNEAQLEKSRLLSDRFSAERPKGSFSTLEIQRTEQGDSAMYLCASSHSVVRQGRNVGYTFGSGTRLTVV.

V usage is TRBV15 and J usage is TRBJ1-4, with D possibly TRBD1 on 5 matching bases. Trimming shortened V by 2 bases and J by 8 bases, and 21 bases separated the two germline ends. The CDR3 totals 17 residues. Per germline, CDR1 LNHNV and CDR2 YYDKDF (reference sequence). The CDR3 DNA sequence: TGTGCCACCAGCAGACCCGACAGTCGGCGGGGAGGCGAAAAACTGTTTTTT. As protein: CATSRPDSRRGGEKLFF.

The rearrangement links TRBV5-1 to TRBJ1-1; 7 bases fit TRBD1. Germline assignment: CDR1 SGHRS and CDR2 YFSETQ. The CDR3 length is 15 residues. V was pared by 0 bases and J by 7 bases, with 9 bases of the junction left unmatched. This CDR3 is CASSLGRTGTHEAFF. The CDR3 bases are TGCGCCAGCAGCTTGGGCCGGACAGGCACCCATGAAGCTTTCTTT.

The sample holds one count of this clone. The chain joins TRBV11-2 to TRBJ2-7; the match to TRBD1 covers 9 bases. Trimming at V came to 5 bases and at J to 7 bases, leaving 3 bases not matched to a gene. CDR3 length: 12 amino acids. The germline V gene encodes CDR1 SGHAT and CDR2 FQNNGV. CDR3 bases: TGTGCCAGCAGCCCGGACAGGGGTGAGCAGTACTTC. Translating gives CASSPDRGEQYF.

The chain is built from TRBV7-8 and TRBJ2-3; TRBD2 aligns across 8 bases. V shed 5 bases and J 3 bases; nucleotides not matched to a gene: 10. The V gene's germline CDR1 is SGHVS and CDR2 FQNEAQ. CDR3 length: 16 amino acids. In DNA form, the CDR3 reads TGTGCCAGCAGCCCCGGTTTACTAGCGGTAACAGATACGCAGTATTTT. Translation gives CASSPGLLAVTDTQYF.

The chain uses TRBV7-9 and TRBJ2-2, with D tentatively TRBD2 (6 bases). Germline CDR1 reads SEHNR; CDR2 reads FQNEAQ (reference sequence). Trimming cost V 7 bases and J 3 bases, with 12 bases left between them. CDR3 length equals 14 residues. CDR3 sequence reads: CASTSGLHTGELFF. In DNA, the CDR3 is TGTGCCAGCACCTCGGGACTGCACACCGGGGAGCTGTTTTTT.

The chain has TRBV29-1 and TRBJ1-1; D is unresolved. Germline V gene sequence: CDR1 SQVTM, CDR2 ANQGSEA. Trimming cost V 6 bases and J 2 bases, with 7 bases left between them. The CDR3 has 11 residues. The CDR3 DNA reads TGCAGCGTCCAAACAAACACTGAAGCTTTCTTT. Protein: CSVQTNTEAFF.

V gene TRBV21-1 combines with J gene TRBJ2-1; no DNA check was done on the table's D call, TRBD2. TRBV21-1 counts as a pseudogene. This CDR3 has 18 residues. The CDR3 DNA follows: TGTGCCAGCAACAGGACTAGCGGGGGCCCGGAGGGGGGGAATGAGCAGTTCTTC. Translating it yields CASNRTSGGPEGGNEQFF.

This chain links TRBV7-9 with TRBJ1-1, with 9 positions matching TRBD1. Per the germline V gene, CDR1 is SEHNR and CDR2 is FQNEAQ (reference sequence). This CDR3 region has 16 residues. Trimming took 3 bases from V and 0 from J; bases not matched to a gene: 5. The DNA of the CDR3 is TGTGCCAGCAGCTTGGACAGGGGCGCAATGAACACTGAAGCTTTCTTT. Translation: CASSLDRGAMNTEAFF.

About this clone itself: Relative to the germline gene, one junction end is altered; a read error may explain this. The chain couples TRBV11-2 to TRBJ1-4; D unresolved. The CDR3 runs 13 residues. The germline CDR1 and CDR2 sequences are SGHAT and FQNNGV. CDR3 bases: TGTGCCAGCAGCTTAGGGGAGGGCACCCTGGGCCTATTT. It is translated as CASSLGEGTLGLF.

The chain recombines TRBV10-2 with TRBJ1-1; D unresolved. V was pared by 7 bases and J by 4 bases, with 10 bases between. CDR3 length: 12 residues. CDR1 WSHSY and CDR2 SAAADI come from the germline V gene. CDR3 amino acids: CASKEGITEAFF. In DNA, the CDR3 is TGCGCCAGCAAGGAGGGAATCACTGAAGCTTTCTTT.

The CDR3 is CASSQDFQGGYTIYF. The CDR3 DNA sequence: TGCGCCAGCAGCCAAGACTTCCAGGGAGGATACACCATATATTTT. This chain uses TRBV4-1 with TRBJ1-3; tentative D call: TRBD1 (5 bases). Per germline, CDR1 MGHRA and CDR2 YSYEKL. This CDR3 contains 15 residues. Trimming took off 0 bases at V and 8 bases at J, with 14 bases between the two ends.

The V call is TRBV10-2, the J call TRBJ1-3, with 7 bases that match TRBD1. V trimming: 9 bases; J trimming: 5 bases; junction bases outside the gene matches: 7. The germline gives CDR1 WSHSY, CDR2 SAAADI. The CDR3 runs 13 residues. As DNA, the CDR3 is TGCGCCAGTATGCCGGGACAGAGAAACACCATATATTTT. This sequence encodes CASMPGQRNTIYF.

DNA of the CDR3: TGTGCCAGCAGCGCCCGGGGGGGACGGGGCTACACCTTC. Translating it yields CASSARGGRGYTF. The chain carries TRBV7-9 and TRBJ1-2; maybe TRBD1 (5 bases). Trimming took off 5 bases at V and 8 bases at J, with 15 bases between the two ends. The CDR3 runs to 13 residues. CDR1 and CDR2 (germline): SEHNR, FQNEAQ (reference sequence).

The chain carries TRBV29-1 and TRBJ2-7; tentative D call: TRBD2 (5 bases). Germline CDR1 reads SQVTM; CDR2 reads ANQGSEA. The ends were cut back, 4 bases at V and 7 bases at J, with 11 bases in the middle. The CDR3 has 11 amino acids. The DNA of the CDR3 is TGCAGCGTTGCAGCGGCCGGAGAGCAGTACTTC. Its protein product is CSVAAAGEQYF.

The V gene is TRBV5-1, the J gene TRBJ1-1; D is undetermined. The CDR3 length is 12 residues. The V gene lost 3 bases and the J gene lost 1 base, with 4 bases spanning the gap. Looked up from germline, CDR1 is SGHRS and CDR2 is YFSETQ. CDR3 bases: TGCGCCAGCAGCTCAGGGAACACTGAAGCTTTCTTT. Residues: CASSSGNTEAFF.

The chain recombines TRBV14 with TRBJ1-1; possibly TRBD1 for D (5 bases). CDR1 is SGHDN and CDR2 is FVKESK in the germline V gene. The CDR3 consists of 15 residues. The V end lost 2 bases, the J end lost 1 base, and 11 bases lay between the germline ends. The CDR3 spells CASSQLQGRNTEAFF. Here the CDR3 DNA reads TGTGCCAGCAGCCAACTTCAGGGTCGGAACACTGAAGCTTTCTTT.

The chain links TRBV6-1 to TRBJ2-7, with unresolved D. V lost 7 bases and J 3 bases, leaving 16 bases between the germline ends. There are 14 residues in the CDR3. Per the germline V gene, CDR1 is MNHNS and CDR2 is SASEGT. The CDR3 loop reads CASTLRRQFYEQYF. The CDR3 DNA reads TGTGCCAGCACCCTACGGCGACAATTCTACGAGCAGTACTTC.

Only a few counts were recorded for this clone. CDR3 residues: CASSTDRARGYTF. Here the CDR3 DNA reads TGTGCCAGCAGCACCGACAGGGCTCGGGGCTACACCTTC. The J gene is TRBJ1-2, the V gene TRBV7-2; TRBD1 agrees at 7 bases. V trimming: 5 bases; J trimming: 8 bases; junction bases outside the gene matches: 8. This CDR3 comprises 13 residues. The germline V gene has CDR1 SGHTA and CDR2 FQGNSA.

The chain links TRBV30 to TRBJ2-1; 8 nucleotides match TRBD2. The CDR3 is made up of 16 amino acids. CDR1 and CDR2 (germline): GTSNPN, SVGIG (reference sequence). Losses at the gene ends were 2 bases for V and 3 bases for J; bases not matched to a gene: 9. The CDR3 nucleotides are TGTGCCTGGAGTCCTGGGAGCGGGGGCCTCTACAATGAGCAGTTCTTC. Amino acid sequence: CAWSPGSGGLYNEQFF.

The CDR3 spells CASSQLDSNEKLFF. CDR3 DNA sequence: TGTGCCAGCAGCCAGCTCGACAGTAATGAAAAACTGTTTTTT. This chain joins TRBV5-4 and TRBJ1-4; the D gene is possibly TRBD1 (5 bases). The CDR3 has 14 amino acids. V was trimmed by 4 bases and J by 4 bases, leaving 11 bases between them. The germline CDR1 and CDR2 sequences are SGHNT and YYREEE (reference sequence).